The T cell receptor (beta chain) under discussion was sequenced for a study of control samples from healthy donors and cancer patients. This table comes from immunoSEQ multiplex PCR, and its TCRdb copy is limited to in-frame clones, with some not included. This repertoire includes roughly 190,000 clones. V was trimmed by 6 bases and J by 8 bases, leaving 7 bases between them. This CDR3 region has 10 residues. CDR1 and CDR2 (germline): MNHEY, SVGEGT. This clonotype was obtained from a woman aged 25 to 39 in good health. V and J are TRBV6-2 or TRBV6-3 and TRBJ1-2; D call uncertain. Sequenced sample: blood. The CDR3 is CASSANGYTF. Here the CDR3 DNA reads TGTGCCAGCAGCGCCAACGGCTACACCTTC.